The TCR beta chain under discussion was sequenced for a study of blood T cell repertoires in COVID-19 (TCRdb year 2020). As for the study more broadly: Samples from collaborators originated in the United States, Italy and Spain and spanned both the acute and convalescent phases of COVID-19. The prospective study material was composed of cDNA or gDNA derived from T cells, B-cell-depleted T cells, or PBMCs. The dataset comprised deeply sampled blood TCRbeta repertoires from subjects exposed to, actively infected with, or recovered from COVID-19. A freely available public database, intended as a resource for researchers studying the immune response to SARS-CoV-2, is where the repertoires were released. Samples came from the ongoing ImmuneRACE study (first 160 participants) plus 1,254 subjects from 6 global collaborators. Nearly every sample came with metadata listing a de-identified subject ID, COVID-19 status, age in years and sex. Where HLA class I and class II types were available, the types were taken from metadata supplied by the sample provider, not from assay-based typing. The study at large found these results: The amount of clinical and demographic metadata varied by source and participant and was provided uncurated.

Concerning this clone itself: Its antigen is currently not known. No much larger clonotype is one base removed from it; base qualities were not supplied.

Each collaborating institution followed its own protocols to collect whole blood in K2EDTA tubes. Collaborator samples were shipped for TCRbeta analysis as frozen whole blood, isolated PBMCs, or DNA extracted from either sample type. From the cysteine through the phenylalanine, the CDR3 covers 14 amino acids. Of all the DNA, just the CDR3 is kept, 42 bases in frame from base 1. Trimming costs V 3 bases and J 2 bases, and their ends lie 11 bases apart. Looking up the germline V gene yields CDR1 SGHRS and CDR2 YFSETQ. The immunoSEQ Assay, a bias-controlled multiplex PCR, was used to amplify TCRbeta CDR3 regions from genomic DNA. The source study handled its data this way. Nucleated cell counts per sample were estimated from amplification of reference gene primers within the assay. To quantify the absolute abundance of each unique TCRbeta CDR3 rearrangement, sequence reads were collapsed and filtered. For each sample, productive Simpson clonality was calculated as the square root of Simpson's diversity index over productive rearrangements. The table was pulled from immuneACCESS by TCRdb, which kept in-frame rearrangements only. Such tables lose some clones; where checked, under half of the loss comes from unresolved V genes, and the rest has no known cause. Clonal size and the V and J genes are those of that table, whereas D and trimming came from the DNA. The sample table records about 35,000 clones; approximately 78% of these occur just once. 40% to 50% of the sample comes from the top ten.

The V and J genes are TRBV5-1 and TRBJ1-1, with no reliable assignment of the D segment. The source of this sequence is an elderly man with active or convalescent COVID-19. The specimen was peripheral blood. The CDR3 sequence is CASSSGSLNTEAFF. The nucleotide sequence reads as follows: TGCGCCAGCAGCTCCGGTTCGCTCAACACTGAAGCTTTCTTT.